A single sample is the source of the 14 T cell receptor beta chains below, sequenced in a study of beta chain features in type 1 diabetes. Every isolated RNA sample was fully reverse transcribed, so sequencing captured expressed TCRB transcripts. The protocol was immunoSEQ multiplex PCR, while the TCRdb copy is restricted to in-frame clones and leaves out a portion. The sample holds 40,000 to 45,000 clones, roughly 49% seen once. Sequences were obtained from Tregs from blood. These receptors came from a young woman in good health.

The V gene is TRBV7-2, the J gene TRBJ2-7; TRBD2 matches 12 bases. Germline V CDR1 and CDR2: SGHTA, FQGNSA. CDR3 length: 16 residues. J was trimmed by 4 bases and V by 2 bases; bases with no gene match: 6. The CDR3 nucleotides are TGTGCCAGCAGCTTAACTAGCGGGAGGCCTATTTACGAGCAGTACTTC. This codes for CASSLTSGRPIYEQYF.

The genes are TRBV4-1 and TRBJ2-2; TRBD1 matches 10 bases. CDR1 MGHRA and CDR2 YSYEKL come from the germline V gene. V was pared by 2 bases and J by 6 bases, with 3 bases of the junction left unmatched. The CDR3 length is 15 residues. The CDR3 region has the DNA TGCGCCAGCAGCCAACCGGACAGGGGGTCCGGGGAGCTGTTTTTT. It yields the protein CASSQPDRGSGELFF.

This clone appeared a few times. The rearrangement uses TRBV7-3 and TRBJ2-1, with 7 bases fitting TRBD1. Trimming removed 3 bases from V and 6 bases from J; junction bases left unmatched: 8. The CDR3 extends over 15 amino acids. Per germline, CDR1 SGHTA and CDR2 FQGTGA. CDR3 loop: CASSLTGNPSNEQFF. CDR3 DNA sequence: TGTGCCAGCAGCTTGACAGGGAACCCATCCAATGAGCAGTTCTTC.

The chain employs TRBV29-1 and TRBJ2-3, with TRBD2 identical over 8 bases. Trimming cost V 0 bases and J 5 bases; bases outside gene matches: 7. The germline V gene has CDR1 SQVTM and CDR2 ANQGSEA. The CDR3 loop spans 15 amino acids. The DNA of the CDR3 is TGCAGCGTTGAAGATCAAGCGGGAGTAGTAGATACGCAGTATTTT. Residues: CSVEDQAGVVDTQYF.

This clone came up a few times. The CDR3 here is CSVDRDYGYTF. The CDR3 nucleotides are TGCAGCGTTGACCGAGACTATGGCTACACCTTC. V gene TRBV29-1 combines with J gene TRBJ1-2; D unresolved. There are 11 residues in the CDR3. Deletions cut 3 bases from V and 3 bases from J, with 5 bases between. Germline values: CDR1 SQVTM, CDR2 ANQGSEA.

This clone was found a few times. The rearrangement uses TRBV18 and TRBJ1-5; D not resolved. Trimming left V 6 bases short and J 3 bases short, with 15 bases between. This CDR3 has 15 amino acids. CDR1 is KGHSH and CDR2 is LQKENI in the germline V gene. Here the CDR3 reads CASSTGVPDNQPQHF. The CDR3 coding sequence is TGTGCCAGCTCGACCGGAGTTCCAGACAATCAGCCCCAGCATTTT.

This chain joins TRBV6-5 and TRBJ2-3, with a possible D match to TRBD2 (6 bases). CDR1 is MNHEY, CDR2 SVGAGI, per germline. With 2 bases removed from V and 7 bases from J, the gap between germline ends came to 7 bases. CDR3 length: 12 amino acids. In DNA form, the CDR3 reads TGTGCCAGCAGTTACGGGGGGTATACGCAGTATTTT. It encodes CASSYGGYTQYF.

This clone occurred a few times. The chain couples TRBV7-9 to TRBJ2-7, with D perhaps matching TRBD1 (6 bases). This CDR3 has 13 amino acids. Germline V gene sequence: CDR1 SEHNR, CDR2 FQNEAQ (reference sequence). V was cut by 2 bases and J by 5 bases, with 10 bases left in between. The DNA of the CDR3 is TGTGCCAGCAGCTTATCAGGGGTTGACGAGCAGTACTTC. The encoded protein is CASSLSGVDEQYF.

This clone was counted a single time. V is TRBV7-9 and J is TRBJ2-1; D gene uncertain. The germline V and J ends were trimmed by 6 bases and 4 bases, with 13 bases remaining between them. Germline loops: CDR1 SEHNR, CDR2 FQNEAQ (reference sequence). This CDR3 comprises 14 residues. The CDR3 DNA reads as TGTGCCAGCAGTCCAACCCGGGTATACAATGAGCAGTTCTTC. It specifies CASSPTRVYNEQFF.

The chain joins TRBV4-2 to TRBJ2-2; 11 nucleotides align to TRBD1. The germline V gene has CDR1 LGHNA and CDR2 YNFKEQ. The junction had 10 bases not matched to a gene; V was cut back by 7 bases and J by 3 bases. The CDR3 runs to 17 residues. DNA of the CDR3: TGTGCCAGCACCCTCCGGACAGGGGGCGGATACACCGGGGAGCTGTTTTTT. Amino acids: CASTLRTGGGYTGELFF.

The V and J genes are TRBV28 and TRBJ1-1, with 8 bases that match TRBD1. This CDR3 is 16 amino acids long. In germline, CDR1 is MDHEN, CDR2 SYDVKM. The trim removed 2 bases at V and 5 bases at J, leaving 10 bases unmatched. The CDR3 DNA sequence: TGTGCCAGCAGTTTAAGGGCTGCAGGGGGCCGAACTGAAGCTTTCTTT. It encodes CASSLRAAGGRTEAFF.

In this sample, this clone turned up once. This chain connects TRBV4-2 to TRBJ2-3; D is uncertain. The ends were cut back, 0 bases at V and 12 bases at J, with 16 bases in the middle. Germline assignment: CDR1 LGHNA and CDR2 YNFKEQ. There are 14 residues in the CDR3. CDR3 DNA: TGTGCCAGCAGCCAAGATAGTCGTGGCGGAGCTCAGTATTTT. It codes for CASSQDSRGGAQYF.

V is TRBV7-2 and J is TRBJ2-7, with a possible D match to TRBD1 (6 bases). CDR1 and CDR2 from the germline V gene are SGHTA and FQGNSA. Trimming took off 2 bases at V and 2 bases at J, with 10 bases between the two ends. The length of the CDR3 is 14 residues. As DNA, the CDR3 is TGTGCCAGCAGCTTAAGACAGGCCACCTACGAGCAGTACTTC. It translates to CASSLRQATYEQYF.

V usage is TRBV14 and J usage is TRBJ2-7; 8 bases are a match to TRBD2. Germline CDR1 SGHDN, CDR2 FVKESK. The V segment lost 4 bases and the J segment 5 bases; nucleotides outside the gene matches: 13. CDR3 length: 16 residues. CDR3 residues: CASSRKGLAAKNEQYF. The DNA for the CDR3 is TGTGCCAGCAGCCGAAAAGGACTAGCTGCCAAGAACGAGCAGTACTTC.